The present T cell receptor beta chain was sequenced within a study of CD8+CD57+ T cells in acquired aplastic anemia. The CDR3 spans 15 residues. Germline CDR1 is SNHLY and CDR2 is FYNNEI. Trimming removed 9 bases from V and 5 bases from J; junction bases left unmatched: 10. Genomic DNA served as template for TCR beta VDJ and CDR3 profiling. MiXCR was run by TCRdb on the reads, yielding one entry per CDR3 protein. Of about 81,000 distinct CDR3 sequences detected, less than 60% appear once; the ten largest clones hold roughly 70%. Sequencing was performed on sorted CD4+, CD8+, or CD8+CD57+ T cells (not recorded which) from PBMCs. This chain uses TRBV2 with TRBJ2-3; 11 nucleotides line up with TRBD2. The TCR originated in a human donor in good health, serving as a control. CDR3 bases: TGTGCCAGAAGACTTAGCGGGAGGGCCGTAGATACGCAGTATTTT. This codes for CARRLSGRAVDTQYF.